This T cell receptor beta chain was profiled in a study of T cells in Graves' hyperthyroidism and ophthalmopathy. The cohort's ophthalmopathy patients, a group with duration under 3 months, had a Clinical Activity Score of at least 3 and a NOSPECS grade of at least 4. The germline V gene encodes CDR1 MNHNS and CDR2 SASEGT. With V trimmed by 5 bases and J by 13 bases, 11 bases remained unmatched. This CDR3 region has 13 residues. Amplification of TCR beta CDR3 regions used RNA as the template. The HTBI primer set served for first-round RT-PCR of the TCR CDR3. TCRdb re-analysed the multiplex PCR reads in MiXCR, keeping a single row per CDR3 protein. The table records 450,000 to 500,000 distinct CDR3 sequences, approximately 23% of them present only once.

This TCR was recovered from a woman in her sixties or seventies with Graves' ophthalmopathy. The material sequenced was blood. The rearrangement joins TRBV6-1 to TRBJ2-5; 9 bases map to TRBD2. CDR3 sequence (DNA): TGTGCCAGCAGTCGACAGGGTAGCGGGAGTATGTACTTC. This encodes CASSRQGSGSMYF.